The entry that follows covers one TCR beta chain sequence. The antigen remains unidentified. The source of the sample is a study of OX40 agonist ivuxolimab in advanced cancers. Libraries were prepared by immunoSEQ multiplex PCR; TCRdb keeps only in-frame clonotypes and omits some of them. The sample lists over 65,000 clones, nearly 90% occurring once. Germline CDR1 and CDR2: SEHNR and FQNEAQ (reference sequence). This CDR3 contains 14 residues. V was shortened by 6 bases and J by 11 bases, with 22 bases between the two germline ends. Study observations and caveats: Partial responders dosed at 0.1-3.0 mg/kg displayed clonal expansion ranking among the lowest. On average, CD8+ T cells showed a greater number of expanded clones than CD4+. Normalized T-cell clonal expansion was also low in a subset of nonresponders.

The timepoints at which blood was sampled were baseline, cycle 4 day 1, and cycle 7 day 1. This sample comprised CD4+ or CD8+ T cells sorted from blood, obtained in a trial of the OX40 agonist ivuxolimab. The source of this sequence is an adult with an advanced solid tumor such as melanoma, head and neck, liver or kidney cancer. The rearrangement joins TRBV7-9 to TRBJ2-5; no firm D call. CDR3 sequence reads: CASRPTGAALEQYF. The CDR3 nucleotides are TGTGCCAGCAGGCCAACTGGCGCGGCGTTGGAGCAGTACTTC.